This TCR beta chain was obtained from a study of blood T cell repertoires in COVID-19. Looking at the study overall: There were acute and convalescent COVID-19 samples, and they came from the United States, Italy and Spain. Sources were T cells, B-cell-depleted T cells, or PBMCs; the material itself was cDNA or gDNA.

The germline V gene has CDR1 SGHTA and CDR2 FQGTGA. V shed 1 base and J shed 5 bases, with 12 bases lying between them. The CDR3 is made up of 14 amino acids. Original analysis: Reference gene primer amplification gave estimated nucleated cell counts. This table comes from immunoSEQ multiplex PCR, and its TCRdb copy is limited to in-frame clones, with some not included. V, J and clone size derive from that table, while D and trimming were established from the DNA sequence. The table shows roughly 150,000 clones, with approximately 80% occurring only once. The source of this sequence is a man in his sixties with acute or convalescent COVID-19. Sample: peripheral blood. This chain uses TRBV7-3 with TRBJ2-7, with D possibly matching TRBD2 (6 bases). The CDR3 coding sequence is TGTGCCAGCAGCTTAAGAGGAGGGGAGGACGAGCAGTACTTC. It encodes CASSLRGGEDEQYF.